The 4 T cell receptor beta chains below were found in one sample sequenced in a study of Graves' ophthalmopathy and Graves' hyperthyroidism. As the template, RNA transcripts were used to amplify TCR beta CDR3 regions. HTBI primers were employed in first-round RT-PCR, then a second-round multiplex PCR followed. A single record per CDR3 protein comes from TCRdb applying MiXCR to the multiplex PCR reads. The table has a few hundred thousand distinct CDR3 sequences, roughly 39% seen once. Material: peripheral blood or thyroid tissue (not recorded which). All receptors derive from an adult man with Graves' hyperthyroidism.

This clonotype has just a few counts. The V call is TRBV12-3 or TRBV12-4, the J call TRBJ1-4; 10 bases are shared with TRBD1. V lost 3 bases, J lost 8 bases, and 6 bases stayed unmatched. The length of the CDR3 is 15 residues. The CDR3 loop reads CASSFGTGAGEKLFF. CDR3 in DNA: TGTGCCAGCAGTTTTGGGACAGGGGCTGGGGAAAAACTGTTTTTT.

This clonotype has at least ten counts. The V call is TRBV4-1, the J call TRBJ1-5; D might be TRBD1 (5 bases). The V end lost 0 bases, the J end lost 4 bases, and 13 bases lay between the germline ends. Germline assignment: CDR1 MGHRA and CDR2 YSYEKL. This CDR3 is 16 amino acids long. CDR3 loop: CASSQDGQGANQPQHF. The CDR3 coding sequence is TGCGCCAGCAGCCAAGATGGTCAGGGAGCGAATCAGCCCCAGCATTTT.

Written as DNA, the CDR3 is TGTGCCAGCAGCTTAGCGCATGGAAACACCATATATTTT. Protein product: CASSLAHGNTIYF. The chain employs TRBV7-9 and TRBJ1-3; unclear D gene. V shed 0 bases and J shed 3 bases, with 3 bases lying between them. CDR3 length equals 13 residues. Germline CDR1 reads SEHNR; CDR2 reads FQNEAQ (reference sequence).

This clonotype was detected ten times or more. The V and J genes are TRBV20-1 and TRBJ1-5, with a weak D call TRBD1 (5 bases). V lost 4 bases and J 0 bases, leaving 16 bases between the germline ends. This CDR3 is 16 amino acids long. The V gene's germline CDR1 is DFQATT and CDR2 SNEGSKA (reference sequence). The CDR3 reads CSANGAPNSSNQPQHF. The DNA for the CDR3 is TGCAGTGCTAACGGGGCACCAAATTCTAGCAATCAGCCCCAGCATTTT.